One T cell receptor beta chain is described in this entry. Its target antigen remains unknown. Base qualities were left out, and no much larger clone turns up one base away. This entry comes from a study of blood T cell repertoires in COVID-19 (TCRdb year 2020). Looking at the study overall: Collaborator samples came from the United States, Italy and Spain and covered acute and convalescent phases of COVID-19. Deeply sampled blood TCRbeta repertoires from subjects exposed to, actively infected with, or recovered from COVID-19 were included in the dataset. The samples were drawn from the first 160 participants of the ongoing ImmuneRACE study and from under 1,500 subjects provided by 6 global collaborators. A de-identified subject ID, COVID-19 status, age in years and sex were almost always included in the sample metadata. Where HLA class I and class II types were available, the types were taken from metadata supplied by the sample provider, not from assay-based typing. The prospective study material was composed of cDNA or gDNA derived from T cells, B-cell-depleted T cells, or PBMCs. A freely available public database, intended as a resource for researchers studying the immune response to SARS-CoV-2, is where the repertoires were released.

Whole blood was collected in K2EDTA tubes by collaborating institutions according to the institutions' own protocols. For TCRbeta analysis, collaborators shipped samples as frozen whole blood, isolated PBMCs, or DNA extracted from either of those sample types. The CDR3 sequence holds 14 residues, the cysteine and phenylalanine included. Left in the record is the CDR3 DNA by itself, 42 bases read in frame from the first base. V gives up 3 bases and J gives up 2 bases, and the segment between their germline ends measures 8 bases. CDR1 and CDR2 (KGHSH, LQKENI) derive from the germline V gene. TCRbeta CDR3 regions were amplified from genomic DNA using the immunoSEQ Assay, a bias-controlled multiplex PCR. Per the source publication's procedure: The number of nucleated cells in each sample was estimated from the amplification of reference gene primers within the assay. To quantify the absolute abundance of each unique TCRbeta CDR3 rearrangement, sequence reads were collapsed and filtered. For each sample, productive Simpson clonality was calculated as the square root of Simpson's diversity index over productive rearrangements. This immuneACCESS table, as held by TCRdb, lists in-frame sequences with V and J called but not all clones. Of the missing ones, under half trace to an unresolved V gene in checked studies; the others have no known cause. The V and J calls and the clone size are those of that table, but D and trimming were determined from the DNA. The sample profile shows some 700,000 clones; about nine tenths of them were found once. Clones ranked in the top ten supply under 0.3% of the sample.

Paper-wide results and their limitations: How much clinical and demographic metadata was included differed by source and by participant, and the metadata was provided uncurated.

This TCR was sampled from a woman younger than 30 with acute or convalescent COVID-19. The sequenced sample was peripheral blood. The V and J segments used are TRBV18 and TRBJ1-5; there is no confident call for the D gene. Here is the DNA: TGTGCCAGCTCACCCCCGCCAGGCAATCAGCCCCAGCATTTT. It codes for CASSPPPGNQPQHF.